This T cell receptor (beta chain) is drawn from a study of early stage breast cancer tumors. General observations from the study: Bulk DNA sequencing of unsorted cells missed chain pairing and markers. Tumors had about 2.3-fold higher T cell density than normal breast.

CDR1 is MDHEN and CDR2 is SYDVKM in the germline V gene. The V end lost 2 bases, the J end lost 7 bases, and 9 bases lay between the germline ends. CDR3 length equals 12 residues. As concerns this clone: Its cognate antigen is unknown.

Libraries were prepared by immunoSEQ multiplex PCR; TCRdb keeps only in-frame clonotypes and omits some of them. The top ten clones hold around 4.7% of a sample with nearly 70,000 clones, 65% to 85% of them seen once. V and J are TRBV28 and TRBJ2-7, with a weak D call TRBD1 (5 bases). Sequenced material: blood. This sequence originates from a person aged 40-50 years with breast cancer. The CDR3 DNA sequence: TGTGCCAGCAGTTTAATCAGGGAAGAGCAGTACTTC. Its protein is CASSLIREEQYF.